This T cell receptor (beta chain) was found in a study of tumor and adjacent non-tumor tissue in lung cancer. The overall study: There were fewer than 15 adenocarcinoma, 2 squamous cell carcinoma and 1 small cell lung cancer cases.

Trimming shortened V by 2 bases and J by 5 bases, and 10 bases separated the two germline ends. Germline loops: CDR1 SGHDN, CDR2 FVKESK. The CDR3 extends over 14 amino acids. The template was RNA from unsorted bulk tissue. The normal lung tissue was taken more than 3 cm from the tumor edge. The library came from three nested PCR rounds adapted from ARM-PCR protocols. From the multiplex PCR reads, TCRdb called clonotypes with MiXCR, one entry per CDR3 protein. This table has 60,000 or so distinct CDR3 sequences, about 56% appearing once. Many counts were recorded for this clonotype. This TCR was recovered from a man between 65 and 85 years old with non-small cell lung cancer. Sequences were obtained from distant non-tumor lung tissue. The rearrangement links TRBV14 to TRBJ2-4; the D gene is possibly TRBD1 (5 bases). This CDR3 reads CASSQRGFENIQYF. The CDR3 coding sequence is TGTGCCAGCAGCCAAAGGGGTTTCGAAAACATTCAGTACTTC.